This passage covers 30 T cell receptor beta chains from one sample sequenced in a study of cytomegalovirus exposure and HLA in healthy donors. Measured with immunoSEQ multiplex PCR; TCRdb has only the in-frame clones, and not every one. In the table there are around 190,000 clones, 85% of which are singletons. Sample: PBMCs. The origin of the receptors is a man between 18 and 29 years old in good health and CMV-seropositive.

This clone was seen a handful of times. CDR3 sequence reads: CAWSPTGYLAGEQYF. As DNA, the CDR3 is TGTGCCTGGAGTCCGACAGGGTACCTAGCGGGAGAGCAGTACTTC. V and J are TRBV30 and TRBJ2-7; TRBD2 agrees at 9 bases. V was clipped by 2 bases and J by 7 bases; unmatched bases: 12. The germline CDR1 and CDR2 sequences are GTSNPN and SVGIG (reference sequence). This CDR3 is 15 amino acids long.

This sequence joins TRBV5-1 and TRBJ2-7, with 9 bases lining up with TRBD1. Germline V gives CDR1 SGHRS, CDR2 YFSETQ. Trimming took 4 bases from V and 5 from J; bases not matched to a gene: 7. The CDR3 totals 14 residues. CDR3 nucleotide sequence: TGCGCCAGCAGCAGGGACAGGGAGGTCAACGAGCAGTACTTC. It specifies CASSRDREVNEQYF.

V gene TRBV27 combines with J gene TRBJ2-7; the D is unclear. The CDR3 loop spans 14 amino acids. Germline V gives CDR1 MNHEY, CDR2 SMNVEV (reference sequence). The V end lost 0 bases, the J end lost 0 bases, and 6 bases lay between the germline ends. CDR3: CASSLSTHSYEQYF. The CDR3 region has the DNA TGTGCCAGCAGTTTATCGACACACTCCTACGAGCAGTACTTC.

This chain links TRBV4-1 with TRBJ1-5; a weak D match, TRBD1 (5 bases). Trimming removed 4 bases from V and 0 bases from J, with 10 bases in between. Germline V CDR1 and CDR2: MGHRA, YSYEKL. The CDR3 covers 15 residues. The CDR3 loop is CASSPGGDSNQPQHF. For the CDR3, the DNA is TGCGCCAGCAGCCCCGGGGGGGATAGCAATCAGCCCCAGCATTTT.

The gene calls are TRBV7-9 and TRBJ2-1; D is possibly TRBD2 (6 bases). V was cut by 7 bases and J by 8 bases, with 18 bases left in between. This CDR3 contains 14 residues. CDR1 and CDR2 from the germline V gene are SEHNR and FQNEAQ (reference sequence). The DNA of the CDR3 is TGTGCCAGCATCAGTTACAAGGAGGGCGATGAGCAGTTCTTC. Amino acid sequence: CASISYKEGDEQFF.

The chain combines TRBV11-3 with TRBJ1-3; D is uncertain. Germline CDR1 is SGHNT and CDR2 is YENEEA. The CDR3 loop spans 13 amino acids. Trimming removed 5 bases from V and 4 bases from J, with 9 bases in between. The CDR3 nucleotides are TGTGCCAGCAGCCGCGGGTCAGGAAACACCATATATTTT. Translated: CASSRGSGNTIYF. The whole variable domain, filled in from reference TRBV11-3 and TRBJ1-3, reads EAGVVQSPRYKIIEKKQPVAFWCNPISGHNTLYWYLQNLGQGPELLIRYENEEAVDDSQLPKDRFSAERLKGVDSTLKIQPAELGDSAVYLCASSRGSGNTIYFGEGSWLTVV.

The chain uses TRBV28 and TRBJ2-1; 8 bases map to TRBD1. The V and J ends lost 7 bases and 2 bases, in that order; junction bases with no gene match: 4. The CDR3 covers 14 residues. Germline assignment: CDR1 MDHEN and CDR2 SYDVKM. The CDR3 spells CASTPGQAYNEQFF. CDR3 nucleotides: TGTGCCAGCACCCCGGGACAGGCCTACAATGAGCAGTTCTTC.

The chain couples TRBV27 to TRBJ1-5, with D unclear. The germline V gene has CDR1 MNHEY and CDR2 SMNVEV (reference sequence). The V end was cut by 3 bases, the J end by 5 bases, with 8 bases between. CDR3 length equals 13 residues. The CDR3 loop is CASSFNSHQPQHF. As DNA, the CDR3 is TGTGCCAGCAGTTTTAACAGTCATCAGCCCCAGCATTTT.

The V gene is TRBV10-3, the J gene TRBJ1-1; D is perhaps TRBD1 (5 bases). The ends were cut back, 0 bases at V and 2 bases at J, with 13 bases in the middle. Looked up from germline, CDR1 is ENHRY and CDR2 is SYGVKD. This CDR3 is built from 16 residues. CDR3 amino acids: CAISESGRQGNTEAFF. Here the CDR3 DNA reads TGTGCCATCAGTGAGTCGGGGCGGCAGGGAAACACTGAAGCTTTCTTT.

V is TRBV10-3 and J is TRBJ2-6; 7 bases fit TRBD2. The CDR3 spans 15 residues. With V trimmed by 4 bases and J by 4 bases, 4 bases remained unmatched. CDR1 ENHRY and CDR2 SYGVKD come from the germline V gene. The CDR3 nucleotides are TGTGCCATCAGTGGGGGGGGGACCGGGGCCAACGTCCTGACTTTC. Its translation: CAISGGGTGANVLTF.

For the CDR3, the DNA is TGTGCCAGCAACCGGAGGAATCAGCCCCAGCATTTT. It encodes CASNRRNQPQHF. The chain links TRBV6-5 to TRBJ1-5; D remains ambiguous. V was pared by 7 bases and J by 4 bases, with 8 bases between. Germline CDR1 reads MNHEY; CDR2 reads SVGAGI. This CDR3 is 12 amino acids long.

The chain uses TRBV9 and TRBJ2-3; D might be TRBD1 (5 bases). Deletions cut 0 bases from V and 5 bases from J, with 7 bases between. CDR3 size: 13 residues. The germline gives CDR1 SGDLS, CDR2 YYNGEE. The CDR3 loop is CASSVGREDTQYF. In nucleotides, the CDR3 is TGTGCCAGCAGCGTAGGCAGGGAAGATACGCAGTATTTT.

V and J are TRBV4-1 and TRBJ2-7; TRBD2 agrees at 10 bases. This CDR3 comprises 15 residues. Looked up from germline, CDR1 is MGHRA and CDR2 is YSYEKL. V was clipped by 4 bases and J by 3 bases; unmatched bases: 6. The CDR3 bases are TGCGCCAGCAGCCGAACTAGCGGGGAAATCTACGAGCAGTACTTC. Translating it yields CASSRTSGEIYEQYF.

This rearrangement joins TRBV12-5 to TRBJ2-7; 8 positions match TRBD1. Germline V gene sequence: CDR1 LGHNT, CDR2 FRNRAP. Unmatched junction bases numbered 7, after V lost 6 bases and J lost 3 bases. The CDR3 contains 14 residues. CDR3 in amino acids: CASGDPGQVYEQYF. The DNA of the CDR3 is TGTGCTAGTGGGGACCCGGGACAGGTCTACGAGCAGTACTTC.

V gene TRBV7-2 combines with J gene TRBJ2-1; weak D call: TRBD2 (6 bases). Trimming took 5 bases from V and 1 from J, leaving 12 bases between them. CDR3 length: 15 amino acids. CDR1 and CDR2 from the germline V gene are SGHTA and FQGNSA. The DNA of the CDR3 is TGTGCCAGCAGCAACCTCGGGGGATCCTACAATGAGCAGTTCTTC. Its protein is CASSNLGGSYNEQFF.

This chain uses TRBV28 with TRBJ2-1; possibly TRBD1 for D (6 bases). CDR1 is MDHEN, CDR2 SYDVKM, per germline. The CDR3 contains 15 residues. The V and J ends lost 2 bases and 8 bases respectively, with 16 bases between them. The CDR3 loop reads CASSLQGPGAHEQFF. The CDR3 DNA reads as TGTGCCAGCAGTTTACAGGGTCCAGGGGCGCATGAGCAGTTCTTC.

This chain connects TRBV6-6 to TRBJ1-1, with 7 bases matching TRBD1. The germline V gene encodes CDR1 MNHNY and CDR2 SVGAGI (reference sequence). Trimming cost V 5 bases and J 1 base; bases outside gene matches: 4. The CDR3 covers 14 residues. The CDR3: CASSANRGNTEAFF. As DNA, the CDR3 is TGTGCCAGCAGTGCGAACAGGGGGAACACTGAAGCTTTCTTT.

This chain links TRBV11-2 with TRBJ2-7; unclear D gene. The V end lost 6 bases, the J end lost 5 bases, and 20 bases lay between the germline ends. Germline CDR1 reads SGHAT; CDR2 reads FQNNGV. This CDR3 has 15 residues. The CDR3 region has the DNA TGTGCCAGCAGGTACGGCGGCCCATCAAGGCACGAGCAGTACTTC. This sequence encodes CASRYGGPSRHEQYF.

The rearrangement uses TRBV10-3 and TRBJ2-7; 9 bases match TRBD1. In germline, CDR1 is ENHRY, CDR2 SYGVKD. Trimming took 7 bases from V and 5 from J; bases not matched to a gene: 9. The CDR3 spans 14 residues. The CDR3 loop is CAINPGQGLHEQYF. The CDR3 bases are TGTGCCATCAATCCGGGACAGGGACTCCACGAGCAGTACTTC.

The rearrangement links TRBV10-3 to TRBJ2-7; 8 bases line up with TRBD2. CDR1 ENHRY and CDR2 SYGVKD come from the germline V gene. The CDR3 is made up of 16 amino acids. V dropped 3 bases and J dropped 0; count of bases not matched to a gene: 7. The chain's CDR3 is CAISDPREGNSYEQYF. In DNA form, the CDR3 reads TGTGCCATCAGTGACCCTCGGGAGGGGAACTCCTACGAGCAGTACTTC.

V usage is TRBV10-2 and J usage is TRBJ2-5, with TRBD2 as a possible D gene (5 bases). V lost 2 bases and J 2 bases, leaving 12 bases between the germline ends. In germline, CDR1 is WSHSY, CDR2 SAAADI. CDR3 length: 15 residues. This CDR3 is CASSELLTGQETQYF. The CDR3 nucleotides are TGCGCCAGCAGTGAGCTCCTCACGGGGCAAGAGACCCAGTACTTC.

The chain is built from TRBV10-2 and TRBJ1-1; no firm D call. Per the germline V gene, CDR1 is WSHSY and CDR2 is SAAADI. This CDR3 has 13 amino acids. The V end was cut by 6 bases, the J end by 3 bases, with 11 bases between. The CDR3 is CASRPGRDTEAFF. DNA for the CDR3: TGCGCCAGCAGACCCGGGAGGGACACTGAAGCTTTCTTT.

This chain connects TRBV5-6 to TRBJ1-1, with TRBD1 matching 8 bases. J was trimmed by 4 bases and V by 4 bases; bases with no gene match: 12. The germline V gene encodes CDR1 SGHDT and CDR2 YYEEEE. The CDR3 is made up of 16 amino acids. The CDR3 loop reads CASSPMTGEEGTEAFF. DNA of the CDR3: TGTGCCAGCAGCCCTATGACAGGGGAGGAAGGCACTGAAGCTTTCTTT. Together with reference TRBV5-6 and TRBJ1-1, the CDR3 gives the full variable domain: DAGVTQSPTHLIKTRGQQVTLRCSPKSGHDTVSWYQQALGQGPQFIFQYYEEEERQRGNFPDRFSGHQFPNYSSELNVNALLLGDSALYLCASSPMTGEEGTEAFFGQGTRLTVV.

This chain joins TRBV10-2 and TRBJ2-2, with 8 bases lining up with TRBD2. Trimming removed 8 bases from V and 7 bases from J; junction bases left unmatched: 12. The CDR3 runs 15 residues. The germline gives CDR1 WSHSY, CDR2 SAAADI. Written as DNA, the CDR3 is TGCGCCAGCTCTCTCGGGGGGGAGATAGGCGGGGAGCTGTTTTTT. It codes for CASSLGGEIGGELFF.

The rearrangement uses TRBV27 and TRBJ1-5, with D possibly matching TRBD1 (6 bases). The CDR3 is 16 amino acids. V was cut by 5 bases and J by 3 bases, with 17 bases left in between. The V gene's germline CDR1 is MNHEY and CDR2 SMNVEV (reference sequence). The CDR3 here is CASSHSFGQINQPQHF. CDR3 bases: TGTGCCAGCAGTCACTCCTTTGGACAGATCAATCAGCCCCAGCATTTT.

This clone showed up just once. The V call is TRBV11-3, the J call TRBJ2-3; 8 bases are shared with TRBD1. V shed 3 bases, J shed 4 bases, and the junction held 9 bases outside the gene matches. This CDR3 comprises 16 residues. Looked up from germline, CDR1 is SGHNT and CDR2 is YENEEA. CDR3 sequence reads: CASSFPDRGGPDTQYF. Written as DNA, the CDR3 is TGTGCCAGCAGCTTCCCCGACAGGGGTGGCCCAGATACGCAGTATTTT.

V gene TRBV28 combines with J gene TRBJ1-1; perhaps TRBD1 as D (5 bases). Germline assignment: CDR1 MDHEN and CDR2 SYDVKM. The germline V and J ends were trimmed by 3 bases and 1 base, with 15 bases remaining between them. This CDR3 is 16 amino acids long. The CDR3 region has the DNA TGTGCCAGCAGTTTCCCCTCGGACATGGGGAACACTGAAGCTTTCTTT. Translation: CASSFPSDMGNTEAFF.

This chain uses TRBV6-5 with TRBJ2-5, with D possibly TRBD2 on 6 matching bases. Germline V gene lookup returns CDR1 MNHEY and CDR2 SVGAGI. The CDR3 consists of 15 residues. V lost 0 bases and J 1 base, leaving 9 bases between the germline ends. The chain's CDR3 is CASSYSRDRQETQYF. CDR3 sequence (DNA): TGTGCCAGCAGTTACTCGCGGGACCGCCAAGAGACCCAGTACTTC.

The genes are TRBV9 and TRBJ2-7; 12 positions match TRBD1. Germline assignment: CDR1 SGDLS and CDR2 YYNGEE. The trim removed 0 bases at V and 5 bases at J, leaving 3 bases unmatched. The CDR3 is 15 amino acids. Here the CDR3 DNA reads TGTGCCAGCAGCGTAGGGGGGACAGGGGGCCACGAGCAGTACTTC. Amino acid sequence: CASSVGGTGGHEQYF. Looking up the rest from reference TRBV9 and TRBJ2-7 gives the full variable domain: DSGVTQTPKHLITATGQRVTLRCSPRSGDLSVYWYQQSLDQGLQFLIQYYNGEERAKGNILERFSAQQFPDLHSELNLSSLELGDSALYFCASSVGGTGGHEQYFGPGTRLTVT.

J is TRBJ1-5 and V is TRBV19; 7 bases align to TRBD1. In germline, CDR1 is LNHDA, CDR2 SQIVND (reference sequence). CDR3 size: 17 residues. The V and J ends lost 5 bases and 0 bases, in that order; junction bases with no gene match: 10. The CDR3 spells CASSFGTAVYSNQPQHF. CDR3 DNA sequence: TGTGCCAGTAGTTTCGGGACAGCAGTTTATAGCAATCAGCCCCAGCATTTT.